These T cell receptor beta chains were read from a single sample in a study of T cell responses to AZD1222 COVID-19 vaccine. Data came from immunoSEQ multiplex PCR; TCRdb stores just in-frame clones and leaves some out. Among about 140,000 clones, 80% to 95% were seen once, and the ten largest hold 3% to 4%. The specimen was peripheral blood, collected 28 days after the second AZD1222 dose. The source of these receptors is an adult who received the AZD1222 COVID-19 vaccine. The CDR3 runs from the conserved cysteine through the conserved F or W. A D gene is named only where the DNA matches it firmly.

D gene: TRBD1
J gene: TRBJ2-7
V gene: TRBV6-2/TRBV6-3
CDR3 DNA: TGTGCCAGCAGTTACTCAGGGGGCACCTACGAGCAGTACTTC
CDR3 protein: CASSYSGGTYEQYF

D gene: TRBD1
J gene: TRBJ2-1
V gene: TRBV18
CDR3 DNA: TGTGCCAGCTCACCACGACAGGGTAATGAGCAGTTCTTC
CDR3 protein: CASSPRQGNEQFF

D gene: .
J gene: TRBJ2-5
V gene: TRBV23-1
CDR3 DNA: TGCGCCAGCAGTCAGCGGGGAGACCAGTACTTC
CDR3 protein: CASSQRGDQYF

D gene: .
J gene: TRBJ1-6
V gene: TRBV6-4
CDR3 DNA: TGTGCCAGCAGTGAAATGAGCTCCTATAATTCACCCCTCCACTTT
CDR3 protein: CASSEMSSYNSPLHF

D gene: .
J gene: TRBJ2-3
V gene: TRBV6-5
CDR3 DNA: TGTGCCAGCACCTCCCTGGTGAGGAGCGAGCAGTATTTT
CDR3 protein: CASTSLVRSEQYF

D gene: .
J gene: TRBJ1-5
V gene: TRBV4-2
CDR3 DNA: TGTGCCAGCAGCCAGGGGACGGGACCATCCTCCAATCAGCCCCAGCATTTT
CDR3 protein: CASSQGTGPSSNQPQHF

D gene: .
J gene: TRBJ1-2
V gene: TRBV28
CDR3 DNA: TGTGCCAGCAGCCTACCAGCAAACTATGGCTACACCTTC
CDR3 protein: CASSLPANYGYTF

D gene: .
J gene: TRBJ2-6
V gene: TRBV9
CDR3 DNA: TGTGCCAGCAGCCTTACTAGACAGGCTGGGGCCAACGTCCTGACTTTC
CDR3 protein: CASSLTRQAGANVLTF

D gene: TRBD1
J gene: TRBJ2-2
V gene: TRBV4-2
CDR3 DNA: TGTGCCAGCAGCCAATTCAAACAGGGGGTCGGCACCGGGGAGCTGTTTTTT
CDR3 protein: CASSQFKQGVGTGELFF

D gene: .
J gene: TRBJ2-5
V gene: TRBV6-2/TRBV6-3
CDR3 DNA: TGTGCCAGCAGTTCATCGAACCTCCGAGAGACCCAGTACTTC
CDR3 protein: CASSSSNLRETQYF

D gene: .
J gene: TRBJ1-5
V gene: TRBV19
CDR3 DNA: TGTGCCAGTCAAGGACAGTATAGCAATCAGCCCCAGCATTTT
CDR3 protein: CASQGQYSNQPQHF

D gene: .
J gene: TRBJ1-2
V gene: TRBV11-2
CDR3 DNA: TGTGCCAGCAGCTTAGCGGGGGATCGAGCTGGCTACACCTTC
CDR3 protein: CASSLAGDRAGYTF

D gene: TRBD2
J gene: TRBJ2-1
V gene: TRBV20-1
CDR3 DNA: TGCAGTGCTAGTGGCCCCCCTGGCGGGAGGGCGATGGGGCAGTTCTTC
CDR3 protein: CSASGPPGGRAMGQFF

D gene: TRBD2
J gene: TRBJ2-1
V gene: TRBV10-3
CDR3 DNA: TGTGCCATTTCGGGGGGGACTATACGTGAGCAGTTCTTC
CDR3 protein: CAISGGTIREQFF

D gene: .
J gene: TRBJ1-2
V gene: TRBV3-1/TRBV3-2
CDR3 DNA: TGTGCCAAACCGGACAGTCATAACTATGGCTACACCTTC
CDR3 protein: CAKPDSHNYGYTF

D gene: .
J gene: TRBJ1-4
V gene: TRBV4-2
CDR3 DNA: TGTGCCAGCAGCCAAGTAGGGCAGGGTGAGAGTGAAAAACTGTTTTTT
CDR3 protein: CASSQVGQGESEKLFF

D gene: .
J gene: TRBJ2-7
V gene: TRBV27
CDR3 DNA: TGTGCCAGCAGTTTTTCTTTTGGCGGAGAAAGGTACGAGCAGTACTTC
CDR3 protein: CASSFSFGGERYEQYF